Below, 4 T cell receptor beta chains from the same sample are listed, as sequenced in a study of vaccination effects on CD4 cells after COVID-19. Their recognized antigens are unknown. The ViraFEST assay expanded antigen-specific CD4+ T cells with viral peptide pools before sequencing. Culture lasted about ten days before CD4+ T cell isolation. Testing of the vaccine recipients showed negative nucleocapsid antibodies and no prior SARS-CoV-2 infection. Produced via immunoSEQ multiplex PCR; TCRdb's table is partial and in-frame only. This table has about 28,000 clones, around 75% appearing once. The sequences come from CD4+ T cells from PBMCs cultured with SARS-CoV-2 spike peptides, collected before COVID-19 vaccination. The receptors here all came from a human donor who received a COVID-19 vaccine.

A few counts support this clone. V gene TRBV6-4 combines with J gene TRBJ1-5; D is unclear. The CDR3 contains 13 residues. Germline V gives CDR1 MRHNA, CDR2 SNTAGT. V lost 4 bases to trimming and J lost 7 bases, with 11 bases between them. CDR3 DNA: TGTGCCAGCAGTGCCCTCAACGGGCAGCCCCAGCATTTT. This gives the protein CASSALNGQPQHF.

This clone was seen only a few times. The CDR3 loop reads CAISAGGRNEKLFF. The CDR3 nucleotides are TGTGCCATCAGTGCGGGAGGGCGGAATGAAAAACTGTTTTTT. The chain links TRBV10-3 to TRBJ1-4, with D unresolved. The CDR3 consists of 14 residues. Trimming stripped 4 bases from V and 5 bases from J, with 11 bases between. Germline CDR1 and CDR2: ENHRY and SYGVKD.

The CDR3 here is CASNTGVNQNQPQHF. The DNA for the CDR3 is TGTGCCAGTAACACAGGGGTCAACCAAAATCAGCCCCAGCATTTT. J is TRBJ1-5 and V is TRBV19; 7 nucleotides agree with TRBD1. The CDR3 loop spans 15 amino acids. V was pared by 7 bases and J by 4 bases, with 10 bases of the junction left unmatched. Germline CDR1 reads LNHDA; CDR2 reads SQIVND (reference sequence).

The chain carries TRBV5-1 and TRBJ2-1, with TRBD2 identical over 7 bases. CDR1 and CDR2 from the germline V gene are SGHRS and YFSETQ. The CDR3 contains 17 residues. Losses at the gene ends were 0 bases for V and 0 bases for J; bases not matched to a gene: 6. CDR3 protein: CASSLAPAGTSYNEQFF. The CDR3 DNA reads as TGCGCCAGCAGCTTGGCCCCAGCGGGGACCTCCTACAATGAGCAGTTCTTC.